The 20 T cell receptor beta chains below come from one sample, sequenced in a study of molecular identifiers for immune sequencing clone quantification (dated by TCRdb to 2016 to 2019). The library came from PCR. TCRdb records NextSeq 500 as the sequencer. TCRdb reprocessing: public reads trimmed at Q25 with fastp, clones called with MiXCR, in-frame beta chains kept. Merged by CDR3 protein, the rows form single entries marked with the most common genes and DNA. This sample gives about 500,000 distinct CDR3 sequences in total; about 25% of them show up just once. The top ten hold 0.7% to 0.9% of the sample. Sequencing input: naive CD8+ T cells from blood, with Jurkat cell RNA spiked in. Sample cell subset or site, as interpreted from the label and publication: FACS-sorted CD8+CD4-CCR7+CD45RA+ naive T cells. Receptors originate from a human donor in good health. Some libraries in this study had Jurkat cell RNA spiked in.

The chain employs TRBV7-6 and TRBJ1-4, with a weak D call TRBD1 (6 bases). Looked up from germline, CDR1 is SGHVS and CDR2 is FNYEAQ. The CDR3 is 13 residues long. Trimming stripped 0 bases from V and 10 bases from J, with 9 bases between. CDR3 region: CASSLADRGKLFF. The CDR3 DNA reads TGTGCCAGCAGCTTAGCGGACAGAGGAAAACTGTTTTTT.

This clonotype has just a few counts. The chain is built from TRBV7-9 and TRBJ2-5; maybe TRBD2 (7 bases). Trimming left V 0 bases short and J 4 bases short, with 15 bases between. Per the germline V gene, CDR1 is SEHNR and CDR2 is FQNEAQ (reference sequence). This CDR3 has 16 residues. The CDR3 nucleotides are TGTGCCAGCAGCTTAGCGGGGGGGCCAGTAACAGAGACCCAGTACTTC. This translates into CASSLAGGPVTETQYF.

Many counts were recorded for this clonotype. The chain is built from TRBV30 and TRBJ2-3; D is unclear. V lost 7 bases to trimming and J lost 3 bases, with 14 bases between them. Per germline, CDR1 GTSNPN and CDR2 SVGIG (reference sequence). The CDR3 is 13 amino acids. In DNA form, the CDR3 reads TGTGCCTCCTCCCCCGGCTGGACAGATACGCAGTATTTT. Protein sequence: CASSPGWTDTQYF.

The rearrangement links TRBV7-2 to TRBJ1-2; TRBD1 is a possible D gene (6 bases). The CDR3 is made up of 15 amino acids. V was trimmed by 1 base and J by 8 bases, leaving 17 bases between them. CDR1 is SGHTA, CDR2 FQGNSA, per germline. The CDR3 DNA follows: TGTGCCAGCAGCTTAGGAGGGGGGCCGGGGGGAGGCTACACCTTC. Residues: CASSLGGGPGGGYTF. The whole variable domain, remainder taken from reference TRBV7-2 and TRBJ1-2, is GAGVSQSPSNKVTEKGKDVELRCDPISGHTALYWYRQSLGQGLEFLIYFQGNSAPDKSGLPSDRFSAERTGGSVSTLTIQRTQQEDSAVYLCASSLGGGPGGGYTFGSGTRLTVV.

The chain is built from TRBV28 and TRBJ2-7, with 10 bases fitting TRBD2. V trimming: 7 bases; J trimming: 4 bases; junction bases outside the gene matches: 13. Germline CDR1 MDHEN, CDR2 SYDVKM. This CDR3 spans 16 amino acids. The CDR3 DNA follows: TGTGCCAGCACCCCTCGCGGGCCTAGCGGGAGTTACGAGCAGTACTTC. Translating gives CASTPRGPSGSYEQYF.

In its sample, this clonotype was seen a few times. A much larger clone differs from this one at a single base, so this may be a read error. The rearrangement links TRBV7-9 to TRBJ1-5; no clear D gene. Per the germline V gene, CDR1 is SEHNR and CDR2 is FQNEAQ (reference sequence). The CDR3 consists of 13 residues. CDR3 in DNA: TGTGCCAGCAGCTTAGGAAACAATCAGCCCCAGCAATTT. Translated, it gives CASSLGNNQPQQF.

This clonotype has a handful of counts. The chain has TRBV20-1 and TRBJ2-7; perhaps TRBD1 as D (6 bases). V lost 6 bases and J lost 0, with 15 bases in between. This CDR3 has 14 residues. Germline V gene lookup returns CDR1 DFQATT and CDR2 SNEGSKA (reference sequence). As DNA, the CDR3 is TGCAGTGCCCTCCTGGACAGAGTCTCCTACGAGCAGTACTTC. The encoded protein is CSALLDRVSYEQYF.

The V call is TRBV27, the J call TRBJ1-3; D ambiguous. This CDR3 has 16 amino acids. The germline CDR1 and CDR2 sequences are MNHEY and SMNVEV (reference sequence). V lost 0 bases and J 0 bases, leaving 9 bases between the germline ends. CDR3 amino acids: CASSLSSQSSGNTIYF. CDR3 DNA: TGTGCCAGCAGTTTATCTAGCCAGAGCTCTGGAAACACCATATATTTT.

This clonotype was counted ten times or more. J is TRBJ1-1 and V is TRBV29-1; D ambiguous. CDR3 length equals 12 residues. Trimming removed 4 bases at V and 12 bases at J, with 18 bases between. CDR1 is SQVTM and CDR2 is ANQGSEA in the germline V gene. Written as DNA, the CDR3 is TGCAGCGTTGTAGTCCGGCCGGGGTTGACTTTCTTT. Its protein product is CSVVVRPGLTFF.

A remark on this clonotype: A much larger clone lies one base from this, so it may be a read error. The chain links TRBV2 to TRBJ1-5; 7 nucleotides line up with TRBD1. The germline V gene has CDR1 SNHLY and CDR2 FYNNEI. CDR3 length: 14 residues. CDR3 protein: CASSHRGGNRPQHF. CDR3 DNA sequence: TGTGCCAGCAGTCACAGGGGTGGCAATCGGCCCCAGCATTTT.

V is TRBV3-1 and J is TRBJ2-7, with a weak D call TRBD2 (6 bases). The CDR3 contains 16 residues. V was clipped by 0 bases and J by 3 bases, with 15 bases between them. Germline CDR1 reads LGHDT; CDR2 reads YNNKEL (reference sequence). The CDR3 protein is CASSQDGMAGRYEQYF. The CDR3 nucleotides read TGTGCCAGCAGCCAAGATGGTATGGCGGGACGCTACGAGCAGTACTTC.

J is TRBJ1-6 and V is TRBV7-2; a possible D gene is TRBD1 (6 bases). Per the germline V gene, CDR1 is SGHTA and CDR2 is FQGNSA. The CDR3 loop spans 14 amino acids. V lost 4 bases to trimming and J lost 5 bases, with 9 bases between them. The CDR3 is CASSSWTDNSPLHF. The CDR3 DNA is TGTGCCAGCAGCTCCTGGACAGATAATTCACCCCTCCACTTT.

The table lists this clonotype with a few counts. This chain connects TRBV2 to TRBJ1-5; D is ambiguous. Trimming took 6 bases from V and 3 from J, leaving 12 bases between them. Germline V gene sequence: CDR1 SNHLY, CDR2 FYNNEI. The CDR3 runs 14 residues. CDR3: CASSTYIDNQPQHF. The DNA of the CDR3 is TGTGCCAGCAGCACCTATATTGACAATCAGCCCCAGCATTTT.

The chain carries TRBV12-3 or TRBV12-4 and TRBJ2-1; the D gene could be TRBD1 or TRBD2 (5 bases each). The V end lost 5 bases, the J end lost 6 bases, and 11 bases lay between the germline ends. The CDR3 is 13 residues long. As DNA, the CDR3 is TGTGCCAGCAGTCCGGGACCGGGCAATGAGCAGTTCTTC. This gives the protein CASSPGPGNEQFF.

This clonotype was seen just once. A read error may be the cause here, since a much bigger clone is one base away. The chain is built from TRBV30 and TRBJ2-3; 8 bases agree with TRBD2. Unmatched junction bases numbered 15, after V lost 5 bases and J lost 2 bases. The CDR3 is 17 amino acids. CDR1 and CDR2 (germline): GTSNPN, SVGIG (reference sequence). The CDR3 region is CAWRPDLSGSVTDTQYF. The CDR3 nucleotides read TGTGCCTGGCGACCTGACTTGAGCGGGAGTGTCACAGATACGCAGTATTTT.

This clonotype has ten or more counts. This chain links TRBV9 with TRBJ2-3; TRBD1 is a possible D gene (6 bases). The ends were cut back, 1 base at V and 3 bases at J, with 15 bases in the middle. From germline, CDR1 is SGDLS and CDR2 YYNGEE. The CDR3 runs 16 residues. This chain's CDR3 is CASSVLQGFGTDTQYF. DNA for the CDR3: TGTGCCAGCAGCGTACTACAGGGATTTGGGACAGATACGCAGTATTTT.

Regarding this clonotype: One base away lies a much larger clone, so this may be a sequencing read error. The genes are TRBV28 and TRBJ1-5, with unresolved D. The CDR3 consists of 16 residues. The germline CDR1 and CDR2 sequences are MDHEN and SYDVKM. CDR3 sequence reads: CASSLRRLYSNQSQHF. CDR3 DNA: TGTGCCAGCAGTTTGCGACGTCTATATAGCAATCAGTCCCAGCATTTT.

In this sample, this clonotype turned up once. V usage is TRBV3-1 and J usage is TRBJ2-4; 7 nucleotides line up with TRBD2. The junction had 8 bases not matched to a gene; V was cut back by 3 bases and J by 3 bases. This CDR3 has 16 amino acids. Germline V gene data show CDR1 as LGHDT and CDR2 as YNNKEL (reference sequence). CDR3 loop: CASSQGDYLDKNIQYF. The CDR3 nucleotides are TGTGCCAGCAGCCAGGGGGACTACCTGGACAAAAACATTCAGTACTTC.

This clonotype was found a few times. The chain is built from TRBV12-3 or TRBV12-4 and TRBJ1-4; D remains ambiguous. V lost 3 bases, J lost 7 bases, and 6 bases lay in between. The CDR3 covers 12 residues. CDR3: CASSFQAEKLFF. DNA of the CDR3: TGTGCCAGCAGTTTTCAGGCTGAAAAACTGTTTTTT.

This sequence joins TRBV2 and TRBJ2-1, with D perhaps TRBD1 (6 bases). The CDR3 is 15 amino acids. Deletions cut 8 bases from V and 6 bases from J, with 20 bases between. The germline gives CDR1 SNHLY, CDR2 FYNNEI. CDR3 sequence reads: CASETTAGQSNEQFF. CDR3 DNA: TGTGCCAGCGAAACAACCGCCGGACAGAGCAATGAGCAGTTCTTC.